The 13 T cell receptor beta chains below were found in one sample sequenced in a study of T cells expressing NK-cell markers. TCRdb reworked the 5' RACE reads into one entry per CDR3 protein, no DNA. Its clone listing holds a few hundred thousand distinct CDR3 sequences. Sequencing was performed on blood T cells: a sorted CD56 or NKG2C T cell subset, CD4+ or CD8+ T cells, or bulk PBMC T cells (not recorded which). These receptors came from a man aged 18 to 69 in good health.

The J gene is TRBJ2-3, the V gene TRBV11-2; TCRdb proposes TRBD2, but this gene call is untestable without DNA. The CDR3 is made up of 15 amino acids. CDR1 is SGHAT, CDR2 FQNNGV, per germline. This chain's CDR3 is CASSQLAGGHDTQYF.

This rearrangement joins TRBV11-3 to TRBJ2-2; without DNA, the TCRdb call of TRBD2 cannot be checked. The CDR3 spans 17 residues. The V gene's germline CDR1 is SGHNT and CDR2 YENEEA. CDR3 amino acids: CASSLATSGMNTGELFF. The full variable domain, with the rest looked up from reference TRBV11-3 and TRBJ2-2, is EAGVVQSPRYKIIEKKQPVAFWCNPISGHNTLYWYLQNLGQGPELLIRYENEEAVDDSQLPKDRFSAERLKGVDSTLKIQPAELGDSAVYLCASSLATSGMNTGELFFGEGSRLTVL.

The rearrangement links TRBV27 to TRBJ1-1; with no DNA, the TCRdb D assignment of TRBD1 cannot be verified. This CDR3 comprises 15 residues. Germline V gene data show CDR1 as MNHEY and CDR2 as SMNVEV (reference sequence). The CDR3 is CASRHKDRGGLEAFF.

This chain joins TRBV6-1 and TRBJ2-7; there is no DNA to check the TCRdb D call of TRBD1. Germline V gene data show CDR1 as MNHNS and CDR2 as SASEGT. CDR3 size: 14 residues. The CDR3 reads CASRKDRGKVEQYF.

The chain carries TRBV4-2 and TRBJ2-7; TCRdb gives TRBD1 as the D gene, but with no DNA this cannot be confirmed. The CDR3 is made up of 15 amino acids. Looked up from germline, CDR1 is LGHNA and CDR2 is YNFKEQ. Here the CDR3 reads CASSQSGTGGGEQYF.

The chain uses TRBV21-1 and TRBJ2-7; TCRdb's D call, TRBD1, is unchecked because there is no DNA. TRBV21-1 is assigned pseudogene status. The CDR3 has 14 residues. The CDR3 protein is CASSKASRESEQYF.

V and J are TRBV12-3 or TRBV12-4 and TRBJ1-5; with no DNA, the TCRdb D assignment of TRBD1 cannot be verified. The CDR3 is made up of 15 amino acids. The CDR3 here is CASSLKAGWGQPQHF.

V gene TRBV24-1 combines with J gene TRBJ2-2; TCRdb picks TRBD1, but there is no DNA to check that call. CDR1 KGHDR and CDR2 SFDVKD come from the germline V gene. The CDR3 sequence is 15 residues long. CDR3 sequence: CATSGGRSGTGELFF.

This chain uses TRBV5-1 with TRBJ1-2; TCRdb selects TRBD1, and the lack of DNA leaves this call unchecked. Germline V gives CDR1 SGHRS, CDR2 YFSETQ. The CDR3 runs 13 residues. The CDR3 sequence is CASSFDRGSGGTF.

The genes are TRBV7-9 and TRBJ2-2; as DNA is missing, the TRBD1 call by TCRdb cannot be tested. The CDR3 sequence is 16 residues long. Per germline, CDR1 SEHNR and CDR2 FQNEAQ (reference sequence). The CDR3 region is CASSKQGNSNTGELFF.

Here the CDR3 reads CSAPETNYGYTF. This chain connects TRBV20-1 to TRBJ1-2. This CDR3 region has 12 residues. The germline CDR1 and CDR2 sequences are DFQATT and SNEGSKA (reference sequence).

The J gene is TRBJ2-1, the V gene TRBV5-1. This CDR3 spans 15 amino acids. Germline assignment: CDR1 SGHRS and CDR2 YFSETQ. CDR3 loop: CASQRIADSYNEQFF.

Here the CDR3 reads CAWSVGNQPQHF. This sequence joins TRBV30 and TRBJ1-5. Germline V gives CDR1 GTSNPN, CDR2 SVGIG (reference sequence). This CDR3 has 12 residues.